This T cell receptor beta chain is from a study of T-cell reconstitution after alpha-beta-depleted transplantation in children. Findings and limits, study-wide: Some patients owed their high day-60 TCRbeta diversity to surviving recipient T cells and thymic progenitors. One year post-transplant, T-cell counts and diversity were largely derived from T cells produced anew. Two months or so post-transplant, alpha-beta T cells reportedly derived from several hundred expanded graft clones.

During its preparation, the TCRbeta library received unique molecular identifiers. One entry per CDR3 protein results from TCRdb running MiXCR on the PCR reads. The data contain approximately 980,000 distinct CDR3 sequences, roughly 29% of them singletons. This clonotype was detected a few times. Antigen: not known. The CDR3 runs to 15 residues. CDR1 is MGHRA, CDR2 YSYEKL, per germline. V was pared by 4 bases and J by 9 bases, with 19 bases between. The chain links TRBV4-1 to TRBJ2-1; D might be TRBD1 (6 bases). The sequencing here drew on PBMCs, mostly from graft donor cells, taken 360 days after TCRalphabeta/CD19-depleted stem cell transplant. This receptor was obtained from a boy younger than two who had a stem cell transplant for SCID, so the T cells may come from the graft donor. The CDR3 reads CASSPLPGHRTEQFF. The CDR3 DNA sequence: TGCGCCAGCAGCCCCCTCCCGGGACATCGGACTGAGCAGTTCTTC.